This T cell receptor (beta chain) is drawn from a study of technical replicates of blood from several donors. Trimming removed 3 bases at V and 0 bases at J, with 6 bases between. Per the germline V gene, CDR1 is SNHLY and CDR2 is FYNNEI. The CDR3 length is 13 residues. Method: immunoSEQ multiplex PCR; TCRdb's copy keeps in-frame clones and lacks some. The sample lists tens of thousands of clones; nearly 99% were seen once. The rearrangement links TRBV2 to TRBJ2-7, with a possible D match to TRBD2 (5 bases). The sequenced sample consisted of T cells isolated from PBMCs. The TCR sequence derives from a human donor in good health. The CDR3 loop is CASSDGISYEQYF. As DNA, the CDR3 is TGTGCCAGCAGTGACGGGATCTCCTACGAGCAGTACTTC.